These 25 T cell receptor beta chains came from one sample sequenced in a study of identical twins. TCRdb passed the 5' RACE reads through MiXCR, listing each CDR3 protein once. Here the sample spans 200,000 to 250,000 distinct CDR3 sequences, around 8.1% being singletons. The same data also contributed to another study, on yellow fever vaccine responses in identical twins.

The sample comprised memory (CD45RO+) T cells sorted from blood. The receptors derive from a woman between 18 and 29 years old in good health.

The chain combines TRBV7-2 with TRBJ2-7; TRBD1 might be the D (6 bases). Germline lookup yields CDR1 SGHTA and CDR2 FQGNSA. The CDR3 is made up of 15 amino acids. The germline V and J ends were trimmed by 1 base and 5 bases, with 15 bases remaining between them. CDR3 coding DNA: TGTGCCAGCAGCTTAGAAGGCAGGGGTGCCCACGAGCAGTACTTC. This gives the protein CASSLEGRGAHEQYF.

The chain's CDR3 is CASSFEGRSSYNEQFF. DNA of the CDR3: TGTGCCAGCAGCTTTGAAGGGCGGAGCTCCTACAATGAGCAGTTCTTC. The genes are TRBV5-8 and TRBJ2-1; D uncertain. V was shortened by 2 bases and J by 0 bases, with 12 bases between the two germline ends. Germline values: CDR1 SGHTS, CDR2 YDEGEE. This CDR3 has 16 amino acids.

This clonotype was counted ten times or more. The chain has TRBV29-1 and TRBJ2-1; weak D call: TRBD1 (6 bases). The V gene lost 7 bases and the J gene lost 3 bases, with 13 bases spanning the gap. This CDR3 has 13 amino acids. Germline V gene data show CDR1 as SQVTM and CDR2 as ANQGSEA. CDR3 DNA: TGCAGCGGCCGGGACACTTTCTACAATGAGCAGTTCTTC. The encoded protein is CSGRDTFYNEQFF.

J is TRBJ2-3 and V is TRBV4-2; the match to TRBD1 covers 7 bases. The CDR3 consists of 15 residues. V was pared by 3 bases and J by 14 bases, with 17 bases of the junction left unmatched. Germline lookup yields CDR1 LGHNA and CDR2 YNFKEQ. The chain's CDR3 is CASSHPGTVTLAVYF. CDR3 DNA sequence: TGTGCCAGCAGCCACCCCGGGACAGTAACCCTGGCAGTGTATTTT.

This clonotype was counted many times. The V gene is TRBV11-2, the J gene TRBJ2-1; D is uncertain. Trimming took 0 bases from V and 7 from J, leaving 10 bases between them. The germline V gene has CDR1 SGHAT and CDR2 FQNNGV. The CDR3 totals 14 residues. The CDR3 loop reads CASSLDLEPNEQFF. DNA of the CDR3: TGTGCCAGCAGCTTAGATCTGGAACCAAATGAGCAGTTCTTC.

The chain is built from TRBV20-1 and TRBJ2-1; D possibly corresponds to TRBD1 (6 bases). V was cut by 0 bases and J by 8 bases, with 8 bases left in between. Germline values: CDR1 DFQATT, CDR2 SNEGSKA (reference sequence). The CDR3 is 12 residues long. CDR3 sequence: CSARDEGDEQFF. CDR3 DNA: TGCAGTGCTAGAGATGAGGGGGATGAGCAGTTCTTC.

This clonotype was seen only a few times. The J gene is TRBJ1-1, the V gene TRBV3-1; D is possibly TRBD1 (5 bases). Deletions cut 4 bases from V and 3 bases from J, with 18 bases between. The CDR3 is made up of 16 amino acids. Germline-derived CDR1 and CDR2 are LGHDT and YNNKEL (reference sequence). The CDR3 coding sequence is TGTGCCAGCAGCCCGTGGCAGGGCAATGGGGACACTGAAGCTTTCTTT. This translates into CASSPWQGNGDTEAFF.

Worth noting for this clonotype: Since no conserved phenylalanine or tryptophan closes the CDR3, a read error is the likely cause. The chain joins TRBV5-6 to TRBJ2-5; D is undetermined. Trimming removed 4 bases at V and 4 bases at J, with 17 bases between. The V gene's germline CDR1 is SGHDT and CDR2 YYEEEE. The CDR3 is 15 amino acids. In nucleotides, the CDR3 is TGTGCCAGCAGCCCCTGGGGTGGACCGATAGAGACCCAGTACCTC. Its protein is CASSPWGGPIETQYL.

The table lists this clonotype with many counts. The V gene is TRBV6-5, the J gene TRBJ1-1, with 7 bases aligning to TRBD1. In germline, CDR1 is MNHEY, CDR2 SVGAGI. V was pared by 6 bases and J by 4 bases, with 2 bases of the junction left unmatched. CDR3 length equals 12 residues. CDR3 protein: CASSRTGTEAFF. The CDR3 nucleotides read TGTGCCAGCAGCAGGACAGGCACTGAAGCTTTCTTT.

The rearrangement joins TRBV11-1 to TRBJ2-3, with D perhaps matching TRBD1 (5 bases). This CDR3 has 16 amino acids. Germline V gene data show CDR1 as SGHAT and CDR2 as FQDESV (reference sequence). Trimming removed 5 bases from V and 3 bases from J, with 18 bases in between. The CDR3 here is CASSKRTARQTDTQYF. The CDR3 DNA reads TGTGCCAGCAGCAAACGGACCGCAAGACAGACAGATACGCAGTATTTT.

The table lists this clonotype with many counts. This chain links TRBV28 with TRBJ2-7, with D perhaps TRBD1 or TRBD2 (5 bases each). Germline V gene data show CDR1 as MDHEN and CDR2 as SYDVKM. V lost 8 bases to trimming and J lost 7 bases, with 18 bases between them. This CDR3 spans 13 amino acids. The CDR3 sequence: CASEGQSLKEQYF. The CDR3 DNA reads as TGTGCCAGCGAGGGGCAGTCCTTGAAGGAGCAGTACTTC.

This clonotype was counted ten times or more. J is TRBJ1-5 and V is TRBV4-3, with TRBD1 matching over 10 bases. The CDR3 is 14 amino acids. Germline trimming cut 4 bases from V and 4 bases from J; bases unmatched to any gene: 1. Germline values: CDR1 LGHNA, CDR2 YSLEER. The CDR3 protein is CASSPGQGNQPQHF. As DNA, the CDR3 is TGCGCCAGCAGCCCGGGACAGGGGAATCAGCCCCAGCATTTT.

In its sample, this clonotype was seen many times. This chain uses TRBV28 with TRBJ2-1, with D possibly matching TRBD2 (6 bases). V was clipped by 6 bases and J by 3 bases, with 12 bases between them. Germline loops: CDR1 MDHEN, CDR2 SYDVKM. The CDR3 is 14 residues long. CDR3 region: CASSIADLYNEQFF. The CDR3 nucleotides read TGTGCCAGCAGCATAGCGGACCTCTACAATGAGCAGTTCTTC.

This clonotype was found a few times. This chain joins TRBV9 and TRBJ2-7; the D is unclear. Germline V gene sequence: CDR1 SGDLS, CDR2 YYNGEE. Trimming removed 2 bases from V and 3 bases from J, with 12 bases in between. The CDR3 loop spans 14 amino acids. CDR3 sequence: CASSVHDMGYEQYF. CDR3 nucleotides: TGTGCCAGCAGCGTCCACGACATGGGCTACGAGCAGTACTTC. The variable domain in full, with the rest retrieved from reference TRBV9 and TRBJ2-7, is DSGVTQTPKHLITATGQRVTLRCSPRSGDLSVYWYQQSLDQGLQFLIQYYNGEERAKGNILERFSAQQFPDLHSELNLSSLELGDSALYFCASSVHDMGYEQYFGPGTRLTVT.

A few counts support this clonotype. The CDR3 DNA sequence: TGTGCCAGCAAGGTGGTCGGGCCTGAAGCTTTCTTT. Translated, it gives CASKVVGPEAFF. V and J are TRBV28 and TRBJ1-1; no definite D call. The V gene lost 7 bases and the J gene lost 6 bases, with 12 bases spanning the gap. CDR1 MDHEN and CDR2 SYDVKM come from the germline V gene. The CDR3 covers 12 residues.

This clonotype showed up many times. This chain links TRBV7-9 with TRBJ2-7; D unclear. This CDR3 is 12 amino acids long. V gave up 2 bases and J gave up 5 bases, with 7 bases separating them. Germline CDR1 reads SEHNR; CDR2 reads FQNEAQ (reference sequence). CDR3 sequence reads: CASSLTLDEQYF. In DNA, the CDR3 is TGTGCCAGCAGCTTAACTTTGGACGAGCAGTACTTC. Full variable domain (missing parts from reference TRBV7-9 and TRBJ2-7): DTGVSQNPRHKITKRGQNVTFRCDPISEHNRLYWYRQTLGQGPEFLTYFQNEAQLEKSRLLSDRFSAERPKGSFSTLEIQRTEQGDSAMYLCASSLTLDEQYFGPGTRLTVT.

This clonotype was observed at least ten times. The gene calls are TRBV3-1 and TRBJ1-5; D is uncertain. The CDR3 extends over 12 amino acids. In germline, CDR1 is LGHDT, CDR2 YNNKEL (reference sequence). V lost 3 bases, J lost 4 bases, and 4 bases lay in between. In DNA, the CDR3 is TGTGCCAGCAGCCACCCGAATCAGCCCCAGCATTTT. Translation gives CASSHPNQPQHF.

This chain joins TRBV11-2 and TRBJ2-5, with D possibly being TRBD2 (6 bases). The V gene's germline CDR1 is SGHAT and CDR2 FQNNGV. V lost 1 base to trimming and J lost 5 bases, with 17 bases between them. The CDR3 runs to 16 residues. This CDR3 reads CASSLAAPGTAETQYF. CDR3 nucleotides: TGTGCCAGCAGCTTAGCGGCTCCAGGGACTGCGGAGACCCAGTACTTC.

This rearrangement joins TRBV24-1 to TRBJ2-5, with 9 positions matching TRBD2. The J segment lost 2 bases and the V segment lost 9 bases, leaving 6 bases of the junction unmatched. Germline CDR1 reads KGHDR; CDR2 reads SFDVKD. The CDR3 is made up of 14 amino acids. As DNA, the CDR3 is TGTGCCACCGCGGGAGGGGGTACGCAAGAGACCCAGTACTTC. Translated: CATAGGGTQETQYF.

V gene TRBV6-1 combines with J gene TRBJ2-5, with a weak D call TRBD2 (5 bases). CDR1 and CDR2 (germline): MNHNS, SASEGT. Trimming took 3 bases from V and 1 from J, leaving 15 bases between them. This CDR3 spans 16 amino acids. The CDR3 loop reads CASSEQYGVSQETQYF. The CDR3 region has the DNA TGTGCCAGCAGTGAGCAGTACGGGGTGTCCCAAGAGACCCAGTACTTC.

This chain links TRBV20-1 with TRBJ2-1, with TRBD2 identical over 11 bases. The CDR3 is made up of 15 amino acids. The trim removed 3 bases at V and 7 bases at J, leaving 8 bases unmatched. Germline CDR1 and CDR2: DFQATT and SNEGSKA (reference sequence). The CDR3 region is CSARVAGGPENEQFF. In DNA form, the CDR3 reads TGCAGTGCTAGGGTAGCGGGAGGGCCGGAAAATGAGCAGTTCTTC.

The genes are TRBV6-1 and TRBJ1-4; TRBD1 might be the D (6 bases). V was pared by 7 bases and J by 1 base, with 10 bases between. The CDR3 is 14 residues long. CDR1 and CDR2 from the germline V gene are MNHNS and SASEGT. The CDR3: CASTLDRTNEKLFF. CDR3 bases: TGTGCCAGCACCCTGGACAGAACTAATGAAAAACTGTTTTTT.

This clonotype appeared many times. V usage is TRBV5-1 and J usage is TRBJ2-1, with 8 positions matching TRBD1. The germline V gene encodes CDR1 SGHRS and CDR2 YFSETQ. The trim removed 5 bases at V and 9 bases at J, leaving 10 bases unmatched. CDR3 size: 14 residues. This CDR3 is CASSGEQGAREQFF. The DNA for the CDR3 is TGCGCCAGCAGTGGGGAGCAGGGGGCTCGTGAGCAGTTCTTC. The full variable domain, with the rest looked up from reference TRBV5-1 and TRBJ2-1, is KAGVTQTPRYLIKTRGQQVTLSCSPISGHRSVSWYQQTPGQGLQFLFEYFSETQRNKGNFPGRFSGRQFSNSRSEMNVSTLELGDSALYLCASSGEQGAREQFFGPGTRLTVL.

About this clonotype: A much larger clone differs from this one at a single base, so this may be a read error. The chain combines TRBV12-3 or TRBV12-4 with TRBJ2-7; 10 positions agree with TRBD2. V lost 3 bases and J lost 4; bases outside the gene matches: 6. This CDR3 has 15 amino acids. The CDR3, as DNA: TGTGCCAGCAGTTTTAGCGGGAGGTTCAAGTACGAGCAGTACTTC. Its translation: CASSFSGRFKYEQYF.

There are a few counts of this clonotype. The chain couples TRBV7-8 to TRBJ2-7, with 12 nucleotides matching TRBD2. Germline loops: CDR1 SGHVS, CDR2 FQNEAQ. Trimming took 0 bases from V and 6 from J; bases not matched to a gene: 12. The CDR3 runs to 18 residues. DNA for the CDR3: TGTGCCAGCAGCTTAGCGCGTCCCGCTAGCGGGGGGGCGGGCGAGCAGTACTTC. Translation: CASSLARPASGGAGEQYF.